This T cell receptor beta chain was profiled in a study of shared clonotypes between healthy human individuals. Whole-study context: Donor composition was a couple of women and a few men, aged 18 to 49.

Trimming stripped 0 bases from V and 4 bases from J, with 10 bases between. The CDR3 length is 15 residues. Germline lookup yields CDR1 MGHRA and CDR2 YSYEKL. Some clones are missing from TCRdb's copy, which holds only in-frame ones; the method was immunoSEQ multiplex PCR. The repertoire includes 530,000 or so clones, 75% to 80% of them detected once, and roughly an eighth sits in the top ten. The source material was PBMCs. The TCR was taken from a woman in her thirties or forties in good health. Some clones in this sample may be carry-over from other donors' samples. The chain recombines TRBV4-1 with TRBJ2-1; D gene uncertain. The CDR3 sequence: CASSQDFPGYNEQFF. CDR3 nucleotide sequence: TGCGCCAGCAGCCAAGATTTTCCGGGTTACAATGAGCAGTTCTTC.